The rows below give T cell receptor beta chains drawn from one sample of a study of T cell changes during pregnancy in multiple sclerosis. Only in-frame clones appear in the TCRdb table, and some are missing; sequencing was by immunoSEQ multiplex PCR. This sample carries some 81,000 clones, about 92% of them seen once, and the ten largest clones take roughly 2.6%. The source was peripheral blood, collected after pregnancy. These TCRs come from a female donor in good health, enrolled as a control in a pregnancy study. Both conserved end residues are part of each CDR3. D genes are given only for firm matches. For some rows the clone size is stated as once, few or many, or as a class when expanded; others skip it.

clone size | D gene | J gene | V gene | CDR3 protein | CDR3 DNA
. | . | TRBJ2-5 | TRBV7-3 | CASSLLAGQETQYF | TGTGCCAGCAGCTTACTGGCGGGGCAAGAGACCCAGTACTTC
. | TRBD1 | TRBJ2-7 | TRBV27 | CASSRQDRNYEQYF | TGTGCCAGCAGCCGACAGGACAGGAACTACGAGCAGTACTTC
once | . | TRBJ2-6 | TRBV28 | CASSTQGAGANVLTF | TGTGCCAGCAGTACCCAGGGTGCCGGGGCCAACGTCCTGACTTTC
. | . | TRBJ2-5 | TRBV2 | CASSEAYLALQETQYF | TGTGCCAGCAGTGAAGCTTACCTAGCGCTCCAAGAGACCCAGTACTTC
. | . | TRBJ2-1 | TRBV6-4 | CASKMDAGHNEQFF | TGTGCCAGCAAGATGGACGCGGGACACAATGAGCAGTTCTTC
. | TRBD2 | TRBJ2-3 | TRBV4-1 | CASSRLGLAGGSGTDTQYF | TGCGCCAGCAGCCGATTGGGACTAGCGGGAGGGAGCGGCACAGATACGCAGTATTTT
once | . | TRBJ1-2 | TRBV6-1 | CASSGRGETNYGYTF | TGTGCCAGCAGCGGCAGGGGTGAAACTAACTATGGCTACACCTTC
once | . | TRBJ1-6 | TRBV30 | CAWRGALGETPLHF | TGTGCCTGGAGGGGGGCGTTGGGGGAGACACCCCTCCACTTT
. | TRBD2 | TRBJ2-5 | TRBV5-4 | CASSAAGGRETQYF | TGTGCCAGCAGCGCAGCGGGGGGACGGGAGACCCAGTACTTC
. | TRBD1 | TRBJ2-4 | TRBV30 | CASDGTVQNIQYF | TGTGCCTCCGACGGGACAGTCCAAAACATTCAGTACTTC
. | TRBD1 | TRBJ1-6 | TRBV15 | CATRGTQGQGNYNSPLHF | TGTGCCACCAGGGGGACTCAGGGACAGGGGAACTATAATTCACCCCTCCACTTT
. | . | TRBJ1-1 | TRBV18 | CASSPLVYTEAFF | TGTGCCAGCTCACCACTCGTTTACACTGAAGCTTTCTTT
. | . | TRBJ2-2 | TRBV15 | CATSRGTTNTGELFF | TGTGCCACCAGCAGAGGGACAACGAACACCGGGGAGCTGTTTTTT
once | . | TRBJ2-1 | TRBV19 | CASKVPGTYNEQFF | TGTGCCAGTAAAGTCCCCGGGACTTACAATGAGCAGTTCTTC
. | . | TRBJ1-6 | TRBV9 | CASSVRRTGNSPLHF | TGTGCCAGCAGCGTACGACGAACGGGGAATTCACCCCTCCACTTT
. | . | TRBJ2-1 | TRBV10-2 | CASSERDLGYNEQFF | TGCGCCAGCAGTGAACGGGATCTGGGCTACAATGAGCAGTTCTTC
. | . | TRBJ1-5 | TRBV10-3 | CAISDGGNSNQPQHF | TGTGCCATCAGTGATGGGGGGAATAGCAATCAGCCCCAGCATTTT
. | . | TRBJ2-7 | TRBV27 | CASSLEGRRGSTYEQYF | TGTGCCAGCAGTTTAGAGGGAAGGCGGGGTTCGACCTACGAGCAGTACTTC
. | . | TRBJ2-2 | TRBV2 | CASSSGGFDTGELFF | TGTGCCAGCAGTTCCGGAGGCTTCGACACCGGGGAGCTGTTTTTT
. | . | TRBJ2-1 | TRBV7-8 | CASSSRWERTDSYNEQFF | TGTGCCAGCAGCTCCCGGTGGGAAAGGACAGACTCCTACAATGAGCAGTTCTTC
. | TRBD1 | TRBJ2-7 | TRBV6-1 | CASSNRGQGSYEQYF | TGTGCCAGCAGTAACAGGGGTCAGGGCTCCTACGAGCAGTACTTC
. | . | TRBJ2-7 | TRBV6-5 | CASGKGGSTYEQYF | TGTGCCAGCGGGAAGGGGGGGTCCACCTACGAGCAGTACTTC
. | TRBD1 | TRBJ1-5 | TRBV10-3 | CAARATGDNQPQHF | TGTGCCGCCCGGGCGACAGGGGACAATCAGCCCCAGCATTTT
. | . | TRBJ2-3 | TRBV7-2 | CASSPYTDTQYF | TGTGCCAGCAGCCCCTACACAGATACGCAGTATTTT
. | . | TRBJ1-4 | TRBV7-2 | CASSLTSGKANEKLFF | TGTGCCAGCAGCTTAACATCAGGGAAGGCTAATGAAAAACTGTTTTTT
once | . | TRBJ1-3 | TRBV29-1 | CSVTSSGNTIYF | TGCAGCGTCACAAGCTCTGGAAACACCATATATTTT
few | . | TRBJ2-7 | TRBV6-1 | CASKIREPYF | TGTGCCAGCAAGATCCGGGAGCCGTACTTC